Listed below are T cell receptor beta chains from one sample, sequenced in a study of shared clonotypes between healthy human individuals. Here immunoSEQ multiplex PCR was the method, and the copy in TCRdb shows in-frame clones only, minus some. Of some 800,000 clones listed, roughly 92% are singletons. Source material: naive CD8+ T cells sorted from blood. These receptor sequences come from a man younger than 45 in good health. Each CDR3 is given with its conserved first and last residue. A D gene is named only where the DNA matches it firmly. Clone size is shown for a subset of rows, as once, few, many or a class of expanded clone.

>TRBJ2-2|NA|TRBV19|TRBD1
CASSIRAGGYTGELFF
TGTGCCAGTAGTATAAGGGCAGGGGGCTATACCGGGGAGCTGTTTTTT
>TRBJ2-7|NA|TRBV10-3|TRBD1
CAISEAGQGFYEQYF
TGTGCCATCAGTGAGGCGGGACAGGGTTTCTACGAGCAGTACTTC
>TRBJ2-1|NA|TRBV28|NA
CASSSTRTTRHNEQFF
TGTGCCAGCAGTTCGACCCGAACCACTAGGCACAATGAGCAGTTCTTC
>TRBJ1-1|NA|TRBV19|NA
CASSITGGGTEAFF
TGTGCCAGTAGTATAACTGGGGGCGGCACTGAAGCTTTCTTT
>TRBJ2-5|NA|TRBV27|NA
CASSRGNQETQYF
TGTGCCAGCAGTCGGGGGAATCAAGAGACCCAGTACTTC
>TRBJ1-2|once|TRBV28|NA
CASSFPPNYGYTF
TGTGCCAGCAGTTTCCCACCAAACTATGGCTACACCTTC
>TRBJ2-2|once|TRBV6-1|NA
CASSVGRPRANTGELFF
TGTGCCAGCAGTGTTGGCAGGCCTAGAGCGAACACCGGGGAGCTGTTTTTT
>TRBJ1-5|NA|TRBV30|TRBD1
CAWRDRAGGNQPQHF
TGTGCCTGGAGAGACAGGGCTGGTGGCAATCAGCCCCAGCATTTT
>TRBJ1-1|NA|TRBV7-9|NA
CASSFLQDAFF
TGTGCCAGCAGCTTCCTGCAGGACGCTTTCTTT
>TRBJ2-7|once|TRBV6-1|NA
CASRQSLDEQYF
TGTGCCAGCAGACAGTCCTTGGACGAGCAGTACTTC
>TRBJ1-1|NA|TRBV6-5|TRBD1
CASSRDREDTEAFF
TGTGCCAGCAGTCGGGACAGGGAGGATACTGAAGCTTTCTTT
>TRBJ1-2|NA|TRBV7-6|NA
CASSVGEGYGYTF
TGTGCCAGCAGCGTGGGGGAAGGCTATGGCTACACCTTC
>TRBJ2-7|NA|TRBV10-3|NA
CAISESGYYEQYF
TGTGCCATCAGTGAGTCGGGGTACTACGAGCAGTACTTC
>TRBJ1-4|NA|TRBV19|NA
CASSIYTAPNEKLFF
TGTGCCAGTAGTATTTACACGGCTCCAAATGAAAAACTGTTTTTT
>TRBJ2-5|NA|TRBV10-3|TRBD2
CAISESLAGSQETQYF
TGTGCCATCAGTGAGTCACTAGCGGGAAGCCAAGAGACCCAGTACTTC
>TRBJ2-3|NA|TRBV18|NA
CASSGETTDTQYF
TGTGCCAGCTCAGGGGAGACCACAGATACGCAGTATTTT
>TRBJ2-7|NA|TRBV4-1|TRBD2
CASSQVPGGRYEQYF
TGCGCCAGCAGCCAAGTGCCGGGAGGGCGGTACGAGCAGTACTTC
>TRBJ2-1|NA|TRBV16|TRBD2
CASSQSGGNNEQFF
TGTGCCAGCAGCCAAAGCGGGGGGAACAATGAGCAGTTCTTC
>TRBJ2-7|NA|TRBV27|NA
CASSLGTDNGIYEQYF
TGTGCCAGCAGTTTAGGGACGGATAACGGGATCTACGAGCAGTACTTC
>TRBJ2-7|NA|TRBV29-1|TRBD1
CSATTGSGYEQYF
TGCAGCGCTACGACAGGGTCGGGCTACGAGCAGTACTTC
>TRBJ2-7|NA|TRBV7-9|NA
CASSPGGPYEQYF
TGTGCCAGCAGCCCGGGCGGCCCCTACGAGCAGTACTTC
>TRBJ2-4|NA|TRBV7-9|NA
CASSGSSGVKNIQYF
TGTGCCAGCAGCGGATCCTCAGGGGTTAAAAACATTCAGTACTTC
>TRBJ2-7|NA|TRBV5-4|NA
CASSRTERRDEQYF
TGTGCCAGCAGCCGGACGGAAAGACGCGACGAGCAGTACTTC